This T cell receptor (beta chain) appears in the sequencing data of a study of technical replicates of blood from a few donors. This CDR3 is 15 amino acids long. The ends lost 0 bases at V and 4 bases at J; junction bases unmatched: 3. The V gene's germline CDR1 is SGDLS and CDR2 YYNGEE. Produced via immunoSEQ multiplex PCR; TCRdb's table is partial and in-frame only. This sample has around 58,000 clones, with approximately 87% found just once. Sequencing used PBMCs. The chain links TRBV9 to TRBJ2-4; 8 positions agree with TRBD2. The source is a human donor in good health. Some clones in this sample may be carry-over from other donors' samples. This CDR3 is CASSVDTGGKNIQYF. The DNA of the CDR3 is TGTGCCAGCAGCGTAGACACGGGGGGGAAAAACATTCAGTACTTC.